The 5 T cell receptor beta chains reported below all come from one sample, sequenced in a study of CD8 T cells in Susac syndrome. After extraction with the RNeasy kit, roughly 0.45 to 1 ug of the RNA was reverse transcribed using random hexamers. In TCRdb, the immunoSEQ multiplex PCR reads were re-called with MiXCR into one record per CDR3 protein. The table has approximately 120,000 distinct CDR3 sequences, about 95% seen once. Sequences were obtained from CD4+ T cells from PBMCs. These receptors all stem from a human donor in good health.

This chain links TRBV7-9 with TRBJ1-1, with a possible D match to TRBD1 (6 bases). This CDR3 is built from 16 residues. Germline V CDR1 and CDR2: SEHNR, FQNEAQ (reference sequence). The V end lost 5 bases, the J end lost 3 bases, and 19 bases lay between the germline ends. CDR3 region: CASSQYGGGEDTEAFF. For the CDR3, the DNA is TGTGCCAGCAGCCAATACGGGGGGGGCGAGGACACTGAAGCTTTCTTT.

In DNA, the CDR3 is TGTGCCAGCAGAACCCCCTACAATGAGCAGTTCTTC. Protein: CASRTPYNEQFF. The chain carries TRBV27 and TRBJ2-1; D unclear. V was trimmed by 6 bases and J by 2 bases, leaving 5 bases between them. Germline lookup yields CDR1 MNHEY and CDR2 SMNVEV (reference sequence). The CDR3 runs 12 residues.

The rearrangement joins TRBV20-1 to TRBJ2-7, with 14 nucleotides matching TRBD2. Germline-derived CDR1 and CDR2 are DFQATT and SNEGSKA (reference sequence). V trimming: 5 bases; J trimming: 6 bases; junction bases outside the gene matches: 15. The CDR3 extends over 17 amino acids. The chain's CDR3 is CSAPRGTSGSSGGEQYF. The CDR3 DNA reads TGCAGTGCTCCCCGGGGGACTAGCGGGAGCTCCGGGGGCGAGCAGTACTTC.

CDR3 residues: CASSPSGYPYNEQFF. CDR3 bases: TGTGCCAGCAGCCCCTCAGGGTACCCCTACAATGAGCAGTTCTTC. This chain uses TRBV9 with TRBJ2-1; the D gene is possibly TRBD1 (5 bases). Germline V lookup: CDR1 SGDLS, CDR2 YYNGEE. The CDR3 runs to 15 residues. The ends were cut back, 4 bases at V and 2 bases at J, with 13 bases in the middle.

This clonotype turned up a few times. CDR3 in amino acids: CSVSDTGELFF. Written as DNA, the CDR3 is TGCAGCGTTTCGGACACCGGGGAGCTGTTTTTT. The chain joins TRBV29-1 to TRBJ2-2, with unresolved D. The V end was cut by 5 bases, the J end by 3 bases, with 4 bases between. Germline CDR1 SQVTM, CDR2 ANQGSEA. The CDR3 covers 11 residues.